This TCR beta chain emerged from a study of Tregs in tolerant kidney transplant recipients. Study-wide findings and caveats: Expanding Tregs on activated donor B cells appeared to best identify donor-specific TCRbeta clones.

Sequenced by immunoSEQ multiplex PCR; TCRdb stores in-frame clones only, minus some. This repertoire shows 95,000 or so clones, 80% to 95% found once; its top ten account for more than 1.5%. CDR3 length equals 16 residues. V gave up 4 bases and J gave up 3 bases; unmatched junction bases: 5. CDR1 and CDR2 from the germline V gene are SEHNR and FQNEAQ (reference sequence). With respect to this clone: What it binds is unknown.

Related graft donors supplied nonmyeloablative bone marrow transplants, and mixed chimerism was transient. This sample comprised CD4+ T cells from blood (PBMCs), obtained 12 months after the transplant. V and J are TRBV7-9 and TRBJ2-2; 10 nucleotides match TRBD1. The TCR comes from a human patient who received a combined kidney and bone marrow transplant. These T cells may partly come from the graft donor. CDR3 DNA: TGTGCCAGCAGCTCCCGACAGGGGGCGGACACCGGGGAGCTGTTTTTT. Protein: CASSSRQGADTGELFF.